The 25 T cell receptor beta chains presented below share a single source sample, sequenced in a study of spatial heterogeneity in lung cancer. TCRdb re-called the 5' RACE reads through MiXCR, storing one row per CDR3 protein. Of tens of thousands of distinct CDR3 sequences listed, about 9.4% were seen once; the top ten hold about 7%. The time point here: sample taken at primary tumor resection. Sequencing covered unsorted whole RNA taken from tumor, nontumor lung or frozen PBMC. This specimen consisted of PBMCs, obtained at surgery. Receptor source: a male donor with early-stage non-small cell lung cancer.

This clonotype was recorded at least ten times. V gene TRBV18 combines with J gene TRBJ2-1; 9 bases map to TRBD2. The V gene end was trimmed by 1 base and the J gene end by 10 bases; junction bases not matched to a gene: 8. This CDR3 is built from 15 residues. Germline CDR1 and CDR2: KGHSH and LQKENI. CDR3 region: CASSPQAGGAKEQFF. In DNA form, the CDR3 reads TGTGCCAGCTCACCACAGGCGGGAGGGGCAAAAGAGCAGTTCTTC.

Only a few counts were recorded for this clonotype. The J gene is TRBJ2-4, the V gene TRBV7-2; 10 nucleotides line up with TRBD1. V lost 5 bases to trimming and J lost 9 bases; unmatched junction nucleotides: 7. Germline-derived CDR1 and CDR2 are SGHTA and FQGNSA. There are 14 residues in the CDR3. The CDR3 here is CASSPRQGASIQYF. In nucleotides, the CDR3 is TGTGCCAGCAGCCCCAGACAGGGGGCAAGCATTCAGTACTTC. Full variable domain (remainder filled in from reference TRBV7-2 and TRBJ2-4): GAGVSQSPSNKVTEKGKDVELRCDPISGHTALYWYRQSLGQGLEFLIYFQGNSAPDKSGLPSDRFSAERTGGSVSTLTIQRTQQEDSAVYLCASSPRQGASIQYFGAGTRLSVL.

The table lists this clonotype with many counts. The V and J genes are TRBV2 and TRBJ2-5, with D possibly matching TRBD1 (5 bases). The germline V and J ends were trimmed by 7 bases and 4 bases, with 7 bases remaining between them. CDR1 SNHLY and CDR2 FYNNEI come from the germline V gene. CDR3 length: 11 amino acids. The CDR3 is CASTGLETQYF. The CDR3 bases are TGTGCCAGCACAGGGTTAGAGACCCAGTACTTC.

This clonotype was picked up many times. The J gene is TRBJ2-3, the V gene TRBV29-1; D is undetermined. Looked up from germline, CDR1 is SQVTM and CDR2 is ANQGSEA. V lost 5 bases and J 5 bases, leaving 14 bases between the germline ends. The CDR3 has 13 residues. In DNA, the CDR3 is TGCAGCGTTCAATTGATCAGAAAAGATACGCAGTATTTT. Amino acids: CSVQLIRKDTQYF.

V gene TRBV20-1 combines with J gene TRBJ2-1, with TRBD2 matching 8 bases. The length of the CDR3 is 13 residues. Germline CDR1 DFQATT, CDR2 SNEGSKA (reference sequence). Losses at the gene ends were 5 bases for V and 8 bases for J; bases not matched to a gene: 8. CDR3 sequence (DNA): TGCAGTGCTGAGAGCGGGGGAGTGGATGAGCAGTTCTTC. This translates into CSAESGGVDEQFF.

This clonotype was observed at least ten times. V gene TRBV7-2 combines with J gene TRBJ1-1; 9 bases are shared with TRBD1. The germline CDR1 and CDR2 sequences are SGHTA and FQGNSA. The CDR3 has 15 residues. Trimming cost V 2 bases and J 5 bases; bases outside gene matches: 6. CDR3 coding DNA: TGTGCCAGCAGCTTAACAGGGGGCGCAGGTACTGAAGCTTTCTTT. It encodes CASSLTGGAGTEAFF.

This clonotype appeared many times. The V call is TRBV7-2, the J call TRBJ1-5, with D hard to call. The CDR3 loop spans 12 amino acids. Germline CDR1 SGHTA, CDR2 FQGNSA. V was shortened by 0 bases and J by 6 bases, with 3 bases between the two germline ends. The CDR3 spells CASSLAAQPQHF. The CDR3 DNA follows: TGTGCCAGCAGCTTAGCTGCTCAGCCCCAGCATTTT. The full variable domain, with the rest looked up from reference TRBV7-2 and TRBJ1-5, is GAGVSQSPSNKVTEKGKDVELRCDPISGHTALYWYRQSLGQGLEFLIYFQGNSAPDKSGLPSDRFSAERTGGSVSTLTIQRTQQEDSAVYLCASSLAAQPQHFGDGTRLSIL.

This clonotype was counted at least ten times. The rearrangement uses TRBV27 and TRBJ2-7, with 9 bases fitting TRBD2. The germline V gene encodes CDR1 MNHEY and CDR2 SMNVEV (reference sequence). The length of the CDR3 is 14 residues. V shed 4 bases and J 6 bases; nucleotides not matched to a gene: 7. This CDR3 is CASSSSGALAEQYF. CDR3 bases: TGTGCCAGCAGTTCTAGCGGGGCCCTAGCCGAGCAGTACTTC.

In this sample, this clonotype turned up many times. This sequence joins TRBV11-2 and TRBJ2-3, with D perhaps matching TRBD2 (5 bases). V was pared by 1 base and J by 5 bases, with 13 bases between. Germline V gene lookup returns CDR1 SGHAT and CDR2 FQNNGV. This CDR3 spans 15 amino acids. The CDR3 DNA follows: TGTGCCAGCAGCTTAGTTGTACTAGAAGGAGATACGCAGTATTTT. Its protein is CASSLVVLEGDTQYF.

This clonotype was seen ten or more times. The gene calls are TRBV4-2 and TRBJ2-5; the D gene could be TRBD1 or TRBD2 (6 bases each). The germline CDR1 and CDR2 sequences are LGHNA and YNFKEQ. The CDR3 is 16 amino acids. Between the trimmed V and J ends, which lost 0 bases and 2 bases, there was a span of 13 bases. For the CDR3, the DNA is TGTGCCAGCAGCCAAGATCTTGGGGGGCCACAAGAGACCCAGTACTTC. Translation: CASSQDLGGPQETQYF.

The sample holds a few counts of this clonotype. The chain combines TRBV9 with TRBJ1-1; D gene ambiguous. CDR1 and CDR2 from the germline V gene are SGDLS and YYNGEE. The CDR3 covers 14 residues. The V end was cut by 3 bases, the J end by 1 base, with 10 bases between. The CDR3 DNA reads as TGTGCCAGCAGCGCCATCAGTAGGAACACTGAAGCTTTCTTT. It specifies CASSAISRNTEAFF. The entire variable domain, with the rest obtained from reference TRBV9 and TRBJ1-1, is as follows: DSGVTQTPKHLITATGQRVTLRCSPRSGDLSVYWYQQSLDQGLQFLIQYYNGEERAKGNILERFSAQQFPDLHSELNLSSLELGDSALYFCASSAISRNTEAFFGQGTRLTVV.

This chain uses TRBV6-1 with TRBJ1-6, with no clear D. Per germline, CDR1 MNHNS and CDR2 SASEGT. The V and J ends lost 3 bases and 7 bases respectively, with 13 bases between them. The CDR3 runs 15 residues. This chain's CDR3 is CASSDTGVGNSPLHF. Written as DNA, the CDR3 is TGTGCCAGCAGTGATACTGGCGTAGGGAATTCACCCCTCCACTTT.

The V call is TRBV7-3, the J call TRBJ2-3, with a weak D call TRBD2 (5 bases). From germline, CDR1 is SGHTA and CDR2 FQGTGA. The CDR3 is made up of 15 amino acids. The germline V and J ends were trimmed by 1 base and 6 bases, with 14 bases remaining between them. In DNA form, the CDR3 reads TGTGCCAGCAGCTTAAGAGGGAGCGGCTCCGATACGCAGTATTTT. Translating gives CASSLRGSGSDTQYF.

This clonotype was seen at least ten times. The CDR3 sequence: CASRPTSFAYNEQFF. The CDR3 nucleotides are TGTGCCAGCAGGCCGACTAGTTTCGCCTACAATGAGCAGTTCTTC. The chain recombines TRBV6-2 or TRBV6-3 with TRBJ2-1; perhaps TRBD2 as D (6 bases). Germline loops: CDR1 MNHEY, CDR2 SVGEGT. Trimming pared 6 bases from V and 2 bases from J, leaving 14 bases between. This CDR3 comprises 15 residues.

The chain employs TRBV6-5 and TRBJ1-1; D is possibly TRBD1 (5 bases). The germline gives CDR1 MNHEY, CDR2 SVGAGI. This CDR3 is built from 15 residues. Between the trimmed V and J ends, which lost 5 bases and 1 base, there was a span of 14 bases. This chain's CDR3 is CASSPTGTANTEAFF. CDR3 coding DNA: TGTGCCAGCAGTCCAACCGGGACCGCGAACACTGAAGCTTTCTTT.

Ten or more counts support this clonotype. The CDR3 region has the DNA TGTGCCAGCAGCCCCGGACCCTACGAGACCCAGTACTTC. This encodes CASSPGPYETQYF. The J gene is TRBJ2-5, the V gene TRBV6-6, with unresolved D. With 6 bases removed from V and 5 bases from J, the gap between germline ends came to 13 bases. Germline V gene sequence: CDR1 MNHNY, CDR2 SVGAGI (reference sequence). The CDR3 sequence is 13 residues long.

The chain uses TRBV7-6 and TRBJ1-6; weak D call: TRBD1 (6 bases). The CDR3 is made up of 15 amino acids. V was pared by 4 bases and J by 5 bases, with 12 bases between. Germline CDR1 SGHVS, CDR2 FNYEAQ. The CDR3 region is CASSSQGDDNSPLHF. CDR3 coding DNA: TGTGCCAGCAGCTCACAGGGTGACGATAATTCACCCCTCCACTTT.

This clonotype was counted at least ten times. V gene TRBV29-1 combines with J gene TRBJ2-1, with D perhaps matching TRBD2 (5 bases). The ends were cut back, 2 bases at V and 3 bases at J, with 17 bases in the middle. Germline lookup yields CDR1 SQVTM and CDR2 ANQGSEA. The CDR3 is 16 amino acids. The CDR3 coding sequence is TGCAGCGTTGAAATTGGAGCGGCCCGTTTCTACAATGAGCAGTTCTTC. Translating gives CSVEIGAARFYNEQFF.

This clonotype was seen at least ten times. V gene TRBV15 combines with J gene TRBJ2-1; TRBD2 matches 8 bases. This CDR3 has 14 residues. Unmatched junction bases numbered 7, after V lost 4 bases and J lost 8 bases. Germline-derived CDR1 and CDR2 are LNHNV and YYDKDF (reference sequence). CDR3 amino acids: CATSTGTRGDEQFF. CDR3 coding DNA: TGTGCCACCAGCACCGGGACTAGGGGCGATGAGCAGTTCTTC.

This clonotype was recorded at least ten times. In nucleotides, the CDR3 is TGTGCCATCATGGCCCAGGGCTACGAGCAGTACTTC. Its translation is CAIMAQGYEQYF. This chain connects TRBV10-3 to TRBJ2-7, with D perhaps TRBD1 (5 bases). The CDR3 has 12 amino acids. Trimming stripped 7 bases from V and 3 bases from J, with 10 bases between. Germline-derived CDR1 and CDR2 are ENHRY and SYGVKD.

This clonotype was recorded many times. The rearrangement links TRBV29-1 to TRBJ2-7, with TRBD1 matching 9 bases. There are 13 residues in the CDR3. Germline V gives CDR1 SQVTM, CDR2 ANQGSEA. The junction had 4 bases not matched to a gene; V was cut back by 4 bases and J by 3 bases. The CDR3 nucleotides read TGCAGCGTTGGGGGACAGGGTCTCTACGAGCAGTACTTC. It specifies CSVGGQGLYEQYF.

This clonotype was seen at least ten times. The V call is TRBV9, the J call TRBJ2-3; TRBD2 agrees at 11 bases. The trim removed 0 bases at V and 6 bases at J, leaving 9 bases unmatched. This CDR3 has 17 amino acids. Germline V gene data show CDR1 as SGDLS and CDR2 as YYNGEE. CDR3 coding DNA: TGTGCCAGCAGCGTAGAATGGTCTAGCGGGAGGCTCGATACGCAGTATTTT. Protein: CASSVEWSSGRLDTQYF.

This clonotype was detected many times. V usage is TRBV20-1 and J usage is TRBJ2-3; 10 bases are shared with TRBD2. CDR1 is DFQATT, CDR2 SNEGSKA, per germline (reference sequence). Unmatched junction bases numbered 6, after V lost 0 bases and J lost 3 bases. The CDR3 runs to 16 residues. The CDR3 sequence: CSARDGSGGWTDTQYF. The CDR3 DNA is TGCAGTGCTAGAGATGGTAGCGGGGGGTGGACAGATACGCAGTATTTT.

This clonotype occurred many times. V and J are TRBV29-1 and TRBJ2-3; a weak D match, TRBD1 (7 bases). The germline CDR1 and CDR2 sequences are SQVTM and ANQGSEA. Trimming stripped 8 bases from V and 6 bases from J, with 12 bases between. The CDR3 length is 11 residues. CDR3 nucleotides: TGCAGCACGGCAGGGGGGGATACGCAGTATTTT. Translation: CSTAGGDTQYF.

This clonotype was seen at least ten times. The rearrangement uses TRBV28 and TRBJ2-2; no firm D call. Germline CDR1 MDHEN, CDR2 SYDVKM. This CDR3 has 12 amino acids. Trimming left V 2 bases short and J 7 bases short, with 5 bases between. The CDR3 sequence is CASSLAVGELFF. CDR3 DNA sequence: TGTGCCAGCAGTTTAGCGGTCGGGGAGCTGTTTTTT.